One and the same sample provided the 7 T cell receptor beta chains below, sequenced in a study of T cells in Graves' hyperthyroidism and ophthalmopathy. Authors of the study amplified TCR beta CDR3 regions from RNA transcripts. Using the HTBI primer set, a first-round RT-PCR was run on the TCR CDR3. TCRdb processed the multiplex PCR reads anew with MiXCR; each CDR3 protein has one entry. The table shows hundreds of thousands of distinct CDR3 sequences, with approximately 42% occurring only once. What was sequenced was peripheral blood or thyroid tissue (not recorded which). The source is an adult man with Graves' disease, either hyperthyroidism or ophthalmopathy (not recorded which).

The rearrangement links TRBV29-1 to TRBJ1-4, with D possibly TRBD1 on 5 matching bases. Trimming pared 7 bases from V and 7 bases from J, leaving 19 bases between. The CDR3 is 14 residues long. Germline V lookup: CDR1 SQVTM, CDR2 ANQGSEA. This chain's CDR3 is CSAGGGVFSEKLFF. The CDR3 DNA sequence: TGCAGCGCCGGAGGAGGGGTCTTTAGTGAAAAACTGTTTTTT.

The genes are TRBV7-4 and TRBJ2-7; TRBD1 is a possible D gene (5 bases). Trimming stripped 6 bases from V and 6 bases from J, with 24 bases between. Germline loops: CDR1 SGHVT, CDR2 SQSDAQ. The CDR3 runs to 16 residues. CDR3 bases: TGTGCCAGCAGTTACTCGAGGTTAATAAAGGACATCGAGCAGTACTTC. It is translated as CASSYSRLIKDIEQYF.

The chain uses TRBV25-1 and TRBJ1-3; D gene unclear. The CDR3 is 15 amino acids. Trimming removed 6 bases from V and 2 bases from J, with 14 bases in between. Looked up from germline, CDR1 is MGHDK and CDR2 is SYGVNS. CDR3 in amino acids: CASSFAPVTGNTIYF. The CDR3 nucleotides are TGTGCCAGCAGCTTTGCTCCAGTGACTGGAAACACCATATATTTT.

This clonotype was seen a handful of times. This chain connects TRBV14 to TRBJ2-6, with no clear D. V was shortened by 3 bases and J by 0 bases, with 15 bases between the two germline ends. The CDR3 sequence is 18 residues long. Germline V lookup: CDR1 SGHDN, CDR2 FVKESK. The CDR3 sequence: CASSHMDVWSSGANVLTF. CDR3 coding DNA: TGTGCCAGCAGCCATATGGACGTCTGGAGCTCTGGGGCCAACGTCCTGACTTTC.

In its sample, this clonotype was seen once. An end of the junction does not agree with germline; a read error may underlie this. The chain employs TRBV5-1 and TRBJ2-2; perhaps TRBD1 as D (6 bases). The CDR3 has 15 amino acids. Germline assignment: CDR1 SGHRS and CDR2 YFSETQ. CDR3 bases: TGTGCCAGCAGACTACAGGGCCTTAGCACCGAGGAGCTGTTTTTT. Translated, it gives CASRLQGLSTEELFF.

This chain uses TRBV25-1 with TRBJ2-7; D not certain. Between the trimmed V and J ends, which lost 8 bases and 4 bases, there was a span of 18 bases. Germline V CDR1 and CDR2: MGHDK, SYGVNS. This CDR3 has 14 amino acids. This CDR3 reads CASSPPARAYEQYF. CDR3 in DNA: TGTGCCAGCTCACCACCGGCTAGGGCTTACGAGCAGTACTTC.

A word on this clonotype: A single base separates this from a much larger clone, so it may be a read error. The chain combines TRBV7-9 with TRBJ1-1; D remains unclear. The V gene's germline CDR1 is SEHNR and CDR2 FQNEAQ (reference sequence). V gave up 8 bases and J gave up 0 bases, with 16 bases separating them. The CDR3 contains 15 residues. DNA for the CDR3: TGTGCCAGCTCTGACCGGCCCGGAATGAACACTGAAGCTTTCTTT. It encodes CASSDRPGMNTEAFF. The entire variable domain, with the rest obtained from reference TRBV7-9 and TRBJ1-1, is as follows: DTGVSQNPRHKITKRGQNVTFRCDPISEHNRLYWYRQTLGQGPEFLTYFQNEAQLEKSRLLSDRFSAERPKGSFSTLEIQRTEQGDSAMYLCASSDRPGMNTEAFFGQGTRLTVV.